What follows are 25 T cell receptor beta chains derived from one specimen sequenced in a study of blood T cell repertoires in COVID-19. The method was immunoSEQ multiplex PCR; TCRdb's version includes in-frame clones alone and lacks a portion of them. The data hold 200,000 to 300,000 clones, with around 84% observed a single time. The sample taken for sequencing was peripheral blood. These receptors came from a man aged 60 to 75 with acute or convalescent COVID-19.

The chain recombines TRBV7-2 with TRBJ2-5, with 7 positions matching TRBD2. The V gene end was trimmed by 0 bases and the J gene end by 2 bases; junction bases not matched to a gene: 6. This CDR3 is 16 amino acids long. Germline lookup yields CDR1 SGHTA and CDR2 FQGNSA. CDR3 protein: CASSLAGGRGQETQYF. CDR3 nucleotide sequence: TGTGCCAGCAGCTTAGCGGGGGGGAGAGGTCAAGAGACCCAGTACTTC.

The rearrangement links TRBV6-2 or TRBV6-3 to TRBJ2-4; 11 bases match TRBD2. From germline, CDR1 is MNHEY and CDR2 SVGEGT. This CDR3 has 16 residues. V dropped 6 bases and J dropped 6; count of bases not matched to a gene: 10. The CDR3: CASSTGTSGPANIQYF. In DNA, the CDR3 is TGTGCCAGCAGCACCGGGACTAGCGGCCCAGCAAACATTCAGTACTTC.

J is TRBJ1-1 and V is TRBV7-9; D possibly corresponds to TRBD1 (5 bases). The CDR3 has 15 amino acids. Trimming cost V 1 base and J 2 bases, with 11 bases left between them. Germline V gene lookup returns CDR1 SEHNR and CDR2 FQNEAQ (reference sequence). CDR3 in amino acids: CASSLGAGINTEAFF. As DNA, the CDR3 is TGTGCCAGCAGCTTAGGGGCAGGGATCAACACTGAAGCTTTCTTT. Supplemented by reference TRBV7-9 and TRBJ1-1, the full variable domain reads DTGVSQNPRHKITKRGQNVTFRCDPISEHNRLYWYRQTLGQGPEFLTYFQNEAQLEKSRLLSDRFSAERPKGSFSTLEIQRTEQGDSAMYLCASSLGAGINTEAFFGQGTRLTVV.

The CDR3 DNA is TGTGCCATCCGGGACAGAACTGACTACGAGCAGTACTTC. This translates into CAIRDRTDYEQYF. J is TRBJ2-7 and V is TRBV10-3; 7 bases match TRBD1. CDR3 length equals 13 residues. The germline V gene encodes CDR1 ENHRY and CDR2 SYGVKD. V lost 8 bases and J lost 3; bases outside the gene matches: 7.

V and J are TRBV24-1 and TRBJ2-5; the match to TRBD2 covers 10 bases. The V segment lost 8 bases and the J segment 1 base; nucleotides outside the gene matches: 9. Germline loops: CDR1 KGHDR, CDR2 SFDVKD. The CDR3 length is 16 residues. Here the CDR3 DNA reads TGTGCCACCACGAAGGAACTAGCGGGGACCCAAGAGACCCAGTACTTC. This codes for CATTKELAGTQETQYF.

This sequence joins TRBV19 and TRBJ1-2; D unresolved. The V gene's germline CDR1 is LNHDA and CDR2 SQIVND (reference sequence). The CDR3 is 15 amino acids. V dropped 5 bases and J dropped 4 bases, with 17 bases sitting between them. The CDR3 here is CASSLEGSGSYGYTF. DNA of the CDR3: TGTGCCAGTAGTCTCGAAGGTTCGGGGTCCTATGGCTACACCTTC.

The gene calls are TRBV3-1 (or the pseudogene TRBV3-2) and TRBJ2-2, with 9 nucleotides matching TRBD1. After removal of 4 bases from V and 4 bases from J, the junction contained 4 bases not matched to a gene. The CDR3 runs 15 residues. The germline gives CDR1 LGHDT, CDR2 YNNKEL (reference sequence). CDR3 region: CASSPGTGRTGELFF. DNA of the CDR3: TGTGCCAGCAGCCCCGGGACAGGGCGCACCGGGGAGCTGTTTTTT.

V and J are TRBV9 and TRBJ2-1; 14 positions agree with TRBD2. The length of the CDR3 is 15 residues. Looked up from germline, CDR1 is SGDLS and CDR2 is YYNGEE. Trimming cost V 4 bases and J 8 bases; bases outside gene matches: 5. The CDR3 DNA is TGTGCCAGCAGCAAGACTAGCGGGGGGGCCGATGAGCAGTTCTTC. It codes for CASSKTSGGADEQFF.

DNA for the CDR3: TGTGCCAGCAGTCGAGGGAGGATAACCTACAATGAGCAGTTCTTC. This codes for CASSRGRITYNEQFF. The rearrangement joins TRBV6-2 or TRBV6-3 to TRBJ2-1; TRBD2 is a possible D gene (6 bases). The CDR3 spans 15 residues. The ends were cut back, 5 bases at V and 2 bases at J, with 13 bases in the middle. Germline CDR1 and CDR2: MNHEY and SVGEGT.

The J gene is TRBJ2-1, the V gene TRBV5-5; 7 bases align to TRBD1. V lost 4 bases to trimming and J lost 0 bases; unmatched junction nucleotides: 13. CDR1 SGHKS and CDR2 YYEKEE come from the germline V gene (reference sequence). The CDR3 extends over 18 amino acids. Written as DNA, the CDR3 is TGTGCCAGCAGCCGGGGACAGTCTCCGGGGAGCTCCTACAATGAGCAGTTCTTC. Translating gives CASSRGQSPGSSYNEQFF.

The chain joins TRBV12-3 or TRBV12-4 to TRBJ2-7; possibly TRBD2 for D (7 bases). The length of the CDR3 is 13 residues. Trimming shortened V by 8 bases and J by 2 bases, and 13 bases separated the two germline ends. For the CDR3, the DNA is TGTGCCAGCGGAGCGGGACAACCCTACGAGCAGTACTTC. The encoded protein is CASGAGQPYEQYF.

The genes are TRBV6-5 and TRBJ1-1, with D maybe TRBD1 (5 bases). V was cut by 6 bases and J by 6 bases, with 14 bases left in between. The CDR3 extends over 13 amino acids. CDR1 and CDR2 from the germline V gene are MNHEY and SVGAGI. CDR3: CASRGGQVPEAFF. As DNA, the CDR3 is TGTGCCAGCAGGGGGGGTCAGGTTCCTGAAGCTTTCTTT.

This chain uses TRBV27 with TRBJ2-2; D not resolved. The CDR3 length is 13 residues. Germline CDR1 is MNHEY and CDR2 is SMNVEV (reference sequence). V lost 8 bases and J 5 bases, leaving 12 bases between the germline ends. As DNA, the CDR3 is TGTGCCAGCGCATTGGGCCTGACCGGGGAGCTGTTTTTT. This gives the protein CASALGLTGELFF.

This sequence joins TRBV29-1 and TRBJ2-3, with D perhaps TRBD2 (5 bases). The germline V gene has CDR1 SQVTM and CDR2 ANQGSEA. This CDR3 has 12 amino acids. Trimming left V 6 bases short and J 4 bases short, with 11 bases between. CDR3 protein: CSVWRVADTQYF. The CDR3 nucleotides read TGCAGCGTGTGGCGGGTTGCAGATACGCAGTATTTT.

The chain couples TRBV19 to TRBJ2-2, with D unclear. The germline V and J ends were trimmed by 4 bases and 10 bases, with 7 bases remaining between them. The germline V gene has CDR1 LNHDA and CDR2 SQIVND (reference sequence). The CDR3 length is 11 residues. The CDR3 loop is CASSNLAELFF. The CDR3 DNA sequence: TGTGCCAGTAGTAATCTGGCGGAGCTGTTTTTT.

This clone turned up a few times. The rearrangement joins TRBV2 to TRBJ2-2, with D possibly being TRBD2 (6 bases). Germline-derived CDR1 and CDR2 are SNHLY and FYNNEI. This CDR3 is 14 amino acids long. The V end lost 6 bases, the J end lost 0 bases, and 8 bases lay between the germline ends. Here the CDR3 reads CASRGTPNTGELFF. The CDR3 DNA follows: TGTGCCAGCAGGGGGACTCCGAACACCGGGGAGCTGTTTTTT.

Only one count was recorded for this clone. The CDR3 is CASSLLATDTQYF. The CDR3 DNA is TGTGCCAGCAGCTTGTTAGCAACAGATACGCAGTATTTT. The V gene is TRBV11-1, the J gene TRBJ2-3; D gene ambiguous. This CDR3 contains 13 residues. The germline CDR1 and CDR2 sequences are SGHAT and FQDESV (reference sequence). V lost 3 bases to trimming and J lost 3 bases, with 7 bases between them.

V usage is TRBV11-2 and J usage is TRBJ2-3; 10 positions agree with TRBD2. Germline assignment: CDR1 SGHAT and CDR2 FQNNGV. V lost 6 bases, J lost 0 bases, and 3 bases stayed unmatched. The CDR3 is 15 residues long. CDR3 nucleotide sequence: TGTGCCAGCAGACTAGCGGGGACTAGCACAGATACGCAGTATTTT. Translation gives CASRLAGTSTDTQYF.

The gene calls are TRBV29-1 and TRBJ2-7, with 8 nucleotides matching TRBD1. CDR3 size: 13 residues. With 4 bases clipped from V and 5 bases from J, the junction kept 7 bases outside the gene matches. Germline V gene lookup returns CDR1 SQVTM and CDR2 ANQGSEA. CDR3 nucleotides: TGCAGCGTTGCTTGGACAGGGACCCACGAGCAGTACTTC. It translates to CSVAWTGTHEQYF.

This clone came up a few times. The J gene is TRBJ2-7, the V gene TRBV6-2 or TRBV6-3; D gene uncertain. The ends were cut back, 4 bases at V and 3 bases at J, with 7 bases in the middle. The CDR3 runs to 12 residues. From germline, CDR1 is MNHEY and CDR2 SVGEGT. The CDR3 reads CASSSYSYEQYF. CDR3 nucleotides: TGTGCCAGCAGTTCTTATAGCTACGAGCAGTACTTC.

The V gene is TRBV7-3, the J gene TRBJ1-2, with D perhaps TRBD1 (6 bases). CDR1 and CDR2 from the germline V gene are SGHTA and FQGTGA. The CDR3 spans 14 residues. Trimming took 5 bases from V and 3 from J, leaving 13 bases between them. CDR3 nucleotides: TGTGCCAGCAGCCCCAGGGGACGGGACTATGGCTACACCTTC. It specifies CASSPRGRDYGYTF. The full variable domain, its missing parts supplied by reference TRBV7-3 and TRBJ1-2, is GAGVSQTPSNKVTEKGKYVELRCDPISGHTALYWYRQSLGQGPEFLIYFQGTGAADDSGLPNDRFFAVRPEGSVSTLKIQRTERGDSAVYLCASSPRGRDYGYTFGSGTRLTVV.

This clone appeared a few times. The rearrangement joins TRBV12-3 or TRBV12-4 to TRBJ2-1; D is ambiguous. Trimming removed 7 bases from V and 7 bases from J, with 8 bases in between. CDR3 length: 11 amino acids. CDR3 sequence: CASITGNEQFF. The CDR3 nucleotides read TGTGCCAGCATAACCGGTAATGAGCAGTTCTTC.

The rearrangement links TRBV5-6 to TRBJ1-2; D ambiguous. The CDR3 extends over 11 amino acids. The germline V gene has CDR1 SGHDT and CDR2 YYEEEE. V was clipped by 4 bases and J by 8 bases, with 9 bases between them. DNA for the CDR3: TGTGCCAGCAGCGAGAGATGGGGCTACACCTTC. It is translated as CASSERWGYTF.

V and J are TRBV16 and TRBJ1-1; 11 bases are a match to TRBD1. Germline loops: CDR1 KGHSY, CDR2 FQNENV. The ends lost 1 base at V and 5 bases at J; junction bases unmatched: 3. CDR3 length: 15 amino acids. The CDR3 loop is CASSQLGDRGTEAFF. CDR3 DNA sequence: TGTGCCAGCAGCCAATTAGGGGACAGGGGGACTGAAGCTTTCTTT.

V gene TRBV5-1 combines with J gene TRBJ2-7, with TRBD2 matching 12 bases. The CDR3 covers 16 residues. From germline, CDR1 is SGHRS and CDR2 YFSETQ. Trimming cost V 4 bases and J 1 base; bases outside gene matches: 6. The CDR3 is CASSPPGLAGSYEQYF. The CDR3 region has the DNA TGCGCCAGCAGCCCCCCGGGACTAGCGGGTTCCTACGAGCAGTACTTC.